These 25 T cell receptor beta chains were all obtained from the same sample, sequenced in a study of blood T cell repertoires in COVID-19 (dated by TCRdb to 2018 to 2020). The library was made by the immunoSEQ multiplex PCR assay. TCRdb holds this immuneACCESS table with in-frame rearrangements only. Some clones are missing; in checked studies, unresolved V genes explain under half, and the rest has no known cause. This sample gives 210,000 or so clones in total; nearly 85% of them show up just once. The ten largest clones represent around 1.3% of the sample. The sequencing input was peripheral blood. Receptors originate from a woman younger than 45 with COVID-19, enrolled during active disease.

This chain joins TRBV24-1 and TRBJ2-7, with D perhaps matching TRBD2 (6 bases). CDR1 KGHDR and CDR2 SFDVKD come from the germline V gene. Trimming took off 7 bases at V and 4 bases at J, with 19 bases between the two ends. The CDR3 consists of 15 residues. CDR3 amino acids: CATRASRARGYEQYF. DNA of the CDR3: TGTGCCACCAGGGCATCTAGGGCACGGGGGTACGAGCAGTACTTC.

This clone was seen more than once but under ten times. The chain combines TRBV30 with TRBJ1-1; D is undetermined. CDR3 size: 15 residues. V dropped 1 base and J dropped 1 base, with 13 bases sitting between them. Germline V gene data show CDR1 as GTSNPN and CDR2 as SVGIG (reference sequence). The CDR3 region has the DNA TGTGCCTGGAGTGCCCCAGGAAGGCAGAACACTGAAGCTTTCTTT. Translating gives CAWSAPGRQNTEAFF.

Written as DNA, the CDR3 is TGTGCCAGCAGGGGCCTGGGTGAGCAGTTCTTC. Translated: CASRGLGEQFF. The chain has TRBV6-5 and TRBJ2-1; no definite D call. Germline CDR1 is MNHEY and CDR2 is SVGAGI. The CDR3 covers 11 residues. Deletions cut 6 bases from V and 9 bases from J, with 9 bases between.

Ten or more counts support this clone. V usage is TRBV11-2 and J usage is TRBJ1-3; TRBD1 aligns across 10 bases. CDR3 length equals 18 residues. V shed 5 bases, J shed 7 bases, and the junction held 17 bases outside the gene matches. The germline V gene has CDR1 SGHAT and CDR2 FQNNGV. Written as DNA, the CDR3 is TGTGCCAGCAGCCAAGACCCCCCGGGACAGGGGCTGGGTAACACCATATATTTT. This encodes CASSQDPPGQGLGNTIYF.

This chain joins TRBV12-3 or TRBV12-4 and TRBJ1-1, with D uncertain. This CDR3 is 11 amino acids long. V lost 6 bases to trimming and J lost 4 bases, with 6 bases between them. DNA of the CDR3: TGTGCCAGCAGCTCGAGCACTGAAGCTTTCTTT. Translation gives CASSSSTEAFF.

This clone was observed a single time. A read error may account for a junction end that differs from germline. V and J are TRBV6-5 and TRBJ2-7; tentatively, D is TRBD1 (6 bases). Germline V gene lookup returns CDR1 MNHEY and CDR2 SVGAGI. This CDR3 is 14 amino acids long. The CDR3 sequence: CASSYFGTSYEQYF. CDR3 in DNA: TGTGCCAGCAGTTATTTCGGGACAAGCTACGAGCAATACTTC.

This sequence joins TRBV27 and TRBJ2-2; 9 nucleotides match TRBD1. Germline CDR1 MNHEY, CDR2 SMNVEV (reference sequence). This CDR3 spans 16 amino acids. Unmatched junction bases numbered 5, after V lost 2 bases and J lost 4 bases. CDR3 nucleotide sequence: TGTGCCAGCAGTTTAAAGGACAGGGGTGTCACCGGGGAGCTGTTTTTT. It yields the protein CASSLKDRGVTGELFF.

The rearrangement joins TRBV30 to TRBJ2-1; 7 bases map to TRBD1. The CDR3 extends over 15 amino acids. Germline V gene lookup returns CDR1 GTSNPN and CDR2 SVGIG (reference sequence). Losses at the gene ends were 0 bases for V and 2 bases for J; bases not matched to a gene: 4. This chain's CDR3 is CAWSVGGSTYNEQFF. In DNA, the CDR3 is TGTGCCTGGAGTGTAGGGGGCTCAACCTACAATGAGCAGTTCTTC.

The chain is built from TRBV10-3 and TRBJ2-1; the D gene is possibly TRBD1 (6 bases). The CDR3 totals 14 residues. The germline gives CDR1 ENHRY, CDR2 SYGVKD. V was clipped by 4 bases and J by 6 bases, with 13 bases between them. The CDR3 region has the DNA TGTGCCATCAGTGGACACAGGGATACCAATGAGCAGTTCTTC. Protein sequence: CAISGHRDTNEQFF.

This clone ranks as medium-sized (0.01 to 0.1%). V usage is TRBV27 and J usage is TRBJ1-2, with TRBD1 matching 8 bases. V trimming: 5 bases; J trimming: 0 bases; junction bases outside the gene matches: 2. Germline V lookup: CDR1 MNHEY, CDR2 SMNVEV (reference sequence). The length of the CDR3 is 14 residues. Here the CDR3 reads CASSIQGANYGYTF. The CDR3, as DNA: TGTGCCAGCAGTATACAGGGGGCTAACTATGGCTACACCTTC.

In DNA, the CDR3 is TGCAGTGCTAGTTTAGCGGGGGTCACAGATACGCAGTATTTT. This translates into CSASLAGVTDTQYF. This chain joins TRBV20-1 and TRBJ2-3, with 9 bases identical to TRBD2. This CDR3 contains 14 residues. In germline, CDR1 is DFQATT, CDR2 SNEGSKA (reference sequence). V lost 3 bases, J lost 2 bases, and 3 bases stayed unmatched.

This clone was seen only once. The CDR3 reads CASSLRGGLAEAFF. For the CDR3, the DNA is TGTGCCAGCAGCTTAAGGGGGGGGTTGGCTGAAGCTTTCTTT. V is TRBV11-2 and J is TRBJ1-1; maybe TRBD1 (6 bases). The CDR3 runs to 14 residues. Germline CDR1 SGHAT, CDR2 FQNNGV. Between the trimmed V and J ends, which lost 2 bases and 6 bases, there was a span of 13 bases.

The CDR3 DNA reads TGTGCCAGCAGCCCCGAGGGGAGGGGTTCTGGAAACACCATATATTTT. Amino acids: CASSPEGRGSGNTIYF. V gene TRBV9 combines with J gene TRBJ1-3; TRBD1 is a possible D gene (5 bases). Trimming shortened V by 4 bases and J by 1 base, and 15 bases separated the two germline ends. Germline V CDR1 and CDR2: SGDLS, YYNGEE. CDR3 length: 16 residues.

The chain has TRBV6-6 and TRBJ1-1; the match to TRBD1 covers 10 bases. The CDR3 covers 15 residues. J gave up 3 bases and V 2 bases, and 3 bases lay outside the gene matches. The germline V gene has CDR1 MNHNY and CDR2 SVGAGI (reference sequence). The CDR3 region has the DNA TGTGCCAGCAGTTACCTGGGGACAGGGGACACTGAAGCTTTCTTT. Translated: CASSYLGTGDTEAFF.

The chain has TRBV5-4 and TRBJ2-2, with D perhaps TRBD2 (5 bases). The V end lost 3 bases, the J end lost 6 bases, and 15 bases lay between the germline ends. This CDR3 is 15 amino acids long. CDR1 is SGHNT and CDR2 is YYREEE in the germline V gene (reference sequence). The CDR3 nucleotides are TGTGCCAGCAGCTCCCGGACTGCCGACGCCGGGGAGCTGTTTTTT. It translates to CASSSRTADAGELFF.

The chain couples TRBV20-1 to TRBJ2-5; D perhaps matches TRBD1 (5 bases). Germline V gene sequence: CDR1 DFQATT, CDR2 SNEGSKA (reference sequence). Trimming took off 3 bases at V and 1 base at J, with 9 bases between the two ends. The CDR3 loop spans 13 amino acids. The CDR3 DNA is TGCAGTGCTAGTGGACAAGCCCAAGAGACCCAGTACTTC. Residues: CSASGQAQETQYF.

This clone occurred once. V and J are TRBV18 and TRBJ1-6; perhaps TRBD1 as D (6 bases). The CDR3 loop spans 15 amino acids. Trimming shortened V by 5 bases and J by 8 bases, and 16 bases separated the two germline ends. Germline V lookup: CDR1 KGHSH, CDR2 LQKENI. DNA for the CDR3: TGTGCCAGCTCATCCAAACAGGGCGGCGATTCACCCCTCCACTTT. The encoded protein is CASSSKQGGDSPLHF.

The genes are TRBV7-2 and TRBJ1-1, with 10 bases matching TRBD1. CDR1 is SGHTA, CDR2 FQGNSA, per germline. The CDR3 is made up of 16 amino acids. Trimming removed 7 bases from V and 2 bases from J; junction bases left unmatched: 10. In DNA form, the CDR3 reads TGTGCCAGCATTCCCGGGACAGGGGCCATTAACACTGAAGCTTTCTTT. Translating gives CASIPGTGAINTEAFF. Using reference TRBV7-2 and TRBJ1-1 for the parts outside the CDR3, the full variable domain is GAGVSQSPSNKVTEKGKDVELRCDPISGHTALYWYRQSLGQGLEFLIYFQGNSAPDKSGLPSDRFSAERTGGSVSTLTIQRTQQEDSAVYLCASIPGTGAINTEAFFGQGTRLTVV.

The CDR3 sequence: CASSEWMGGSRNEQFF. The DNA of the CDR3 is TGTGCCAGCAGTGAATGGATGGGAGGGTCTAGGAATGAGCAGTTCTTC. This chain joins TRBV6-1 and TRBJ2-1, with 7 bases matching TRBD2. This CDR3 is built from 16 residues. The V segment lost 2 bases and the J segment 7 bases; nucleotides outside the gene matches: 11. From germline, CDR1 is MNHNS and CDR2 SASEGT.

The rearrangement joins TRBV9 to TRBJ2-7; 7 bases are shared with TRBD1. The CDR3 sequence is 15 residues long. Losses at the gene ends were 3 bases for V and 7 bases for J; bases not matched to a gene: 13. The germline CDR1 and CDR2 sequences are SGDLS and YYNGEE. CDR3 nucleotide sequence: TGTGCCAGCAGCGCAGGGGGATTCGGGAAGGGAGAGCAGTACTTC. Translation gives CASSAGGFGKGEQYF.

This chain connects TRBV28 to TRBJ1-2, with TRBD1 matching 7 bases. The CDR3 consists of 17 residues. V shed 1 base and J 5 bases; nucleotides not matched to a gene: 13. Germline V gene sequence: CDR1 MDHEN, CDR2 SYDVKM. The CDR3 nucleotides are TGTGCCAGCAGTTTATCTCCCGGACAGGACCGTATTTATGGCTACACCTTC. It is translated as CASSLSPGQDRIYGYTF.

This clone was seen once. CDR3 bases: TGTGCCAGTAGTATAGGAGGAGACAGTCTATCTGGAAACACCATATATTTT. This codes for CASSIGGDSLSGNTIYF. This chain links TRBV19 with TRBJ1-3; maybe TRBD1 (5 bases). Germline V lookup: CDR1 LNHDA, CDR2 SQIVND (reference sequence). V lost 1 base and J lost 1, with 14 bases in between. This CDR3 region has 17 residues. The whole variable domain, remainder taken from reference TRBV19 and TRBJ1-3, is DGGITQSPKYLFRKEGQNVTLSCEQNLNHDAMYWYRQDPGQGLRLIYYSQIVNDFQKGDIAEGYSVSREKKESFPLTVTSAQKNPTAFYLCASSIGGDSLSGNTIYFGEGSWLTVV.

This chain uses TRBV2 with TRBJ1-2, with unresolved D. This CDR3 has 12 amino acids. Germline V gene lookup returns CDR1 SNHLY and CDR2 FYNNEI. Trimming pared 4 bases from V and 2 bases from J, leaving 5 bases between. CDR3 nucleotide sequence: TGTGCCAGCAGTGTCGGGAACTATGGCTACACCTTC. It encodes CASSVGNYGYTF.

The chain employs TRBV6-2 or TRBV6-3 and TRBJ2-1; 12 nucleotides line up with TRBD2. The CDR3 sequence is 15 residues long. CDR1 is MNHEY, CDR2 SVGEGT, per germline. With 2 bases clipped from V and 9 bases from J, the junction kept 5 bases outside the gene matches. The CDR3 bases are TGTGCCAGCAGTTACGCCACTAGCGGGAGGTTTGAGCAGTTCTTC. This translates into CASSYATSGRFEQFF.

The chain uses TRBV4-1 and TRBJ1-6; D possibly corresponds to TRBD1 (5 bases). Germline V gene data show CDR1 as MGHRA and CDR2 as YSYEKL. V was pared by 1 base and J by 9 bases, with 7 bases between. The CDR3 loop spans 13 amino acids. CDR3 coding DNA: TGCGCCAGCAGCCAAGGCGGGGCTTCACCCCTCCACTTT. Translating it yields CASSQGGASPLHF.